What follows is one T cell receptor (beta chain) and its context. Authors' processing steps: Quantification of nucleated cells was approximated via reference gene primer amplification. Only in-frame clones appear in the TCRdb table, and some are missing; sequencing was by immunoSEQ multiplex PCR. D and trimming come from the DNA, and the V and J calls and clone size come from that table. Of 150,000 or so clones listed, roughly four fifths are singletons. The sample comes from a study of blood T cell repertoires in COVID-19. Study at large: Samples came from the United States, Italy and Spain, spanning acute and convalescent COVID-19. In each case, the material was cDNA or gDNA derived from T cells, B-cell-depleted T cells, or PBMCs.

CDR1 is SQVTM and CDR2 is ANQGSEA in the germline V gene. This CDR3 is built from 17 residues. The V end was cut by 7 bases, the J end by 0 bases, with 19 bases between. The V and J genes are TRBV29-1 and TRBJ2-6; the D gene is possibly TRBD2 (5 bases). The sequencing sample was made of peripheral blood. The TCR was taken from a man between 60 and 70 years old with active or convalescent COVID-19. In nucleotides, the CDR3 is TGCAGCGCTCTTACTAGGATTATATACTCTGGGGCCAACGTCCTGACTTTC. Translating gives CSALTRIIYSGANVLTF.